What follows describes a single TCR beta chain. Its specificity is unknown. Looked up from germline, CDR1 is GTSNPN and CDR2 is SVGIG (reference sequence). This CDR3 has 18 residues. The V gene lost 0 bases and the J gene lost 2 bases, with 20 bases spanning the gap. This sample is drawn from a study of cytomegalovirus exposure and HLA in healthy donors. Study results and caveats: When a later analysis compared HLA-associated TCR beta chains with equally common others, the HLA-associated chains turned out to be more clonally expanded and to have lower generation probabilities. TRBV6-2, TRBV6-3 and other indistinguishable V segments were excluded.

The PCR made use of 60 Vbeta and 13 Jbeta primers. Here immunoSEQ multiplex PCR was the method, and the copy in TCRdb shows in-frame clones only, minus some. The sample consists of about 190,000 clones, 80% of them appearing once. The sequenced sample consisted of PBMCs. The gene calls are TRBV30 and TRBJ1-5; D ambiguous. The receptor comes from a boy between 10 and 17 years old in good health and CMV-seronegative. CDR3 amino acids: CAWSVRILGGVGNQPQHF. For the CDR3, the DNA is TGTGCCTGGAGTGTGAGGATTCTGGGAGGTGTAGGCAATCAGCCCCAGCATTTT.